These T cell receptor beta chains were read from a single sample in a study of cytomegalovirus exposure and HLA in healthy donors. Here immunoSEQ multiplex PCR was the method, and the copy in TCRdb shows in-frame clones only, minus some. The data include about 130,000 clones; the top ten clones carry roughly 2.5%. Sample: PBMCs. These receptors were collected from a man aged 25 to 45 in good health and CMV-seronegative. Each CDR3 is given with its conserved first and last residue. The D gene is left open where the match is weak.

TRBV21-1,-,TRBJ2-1,TGTGCCAGCAGCAAAGGGCACCACGACAATGAGCAGTTCTTC,CASSKGHHDNEQFF
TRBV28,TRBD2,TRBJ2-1,TGTGCCAGCAGCCGACCGGGACTAGCGGGCAGAAATGAGCAGTTCTTC,CASSRPGLAGRNEQFF
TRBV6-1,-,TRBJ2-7,TGTGCCAGCAGCGAACAGGGATTCCACGAGCAGTACTTC,CASSEQGFHEQYF
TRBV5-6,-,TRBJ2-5,TGTGCCAGCAGCTTCGGGACTCCACAAGAGACCCAGTACTTC,CASSFGTPQETQYF
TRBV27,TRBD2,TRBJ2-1,TGTGCCAGCAGTCCCGGGACTAGCGGGAGGTTTCAGTTCTTC,CASSPGTSGRFQFF
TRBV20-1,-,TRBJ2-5,TGCAGTGGGACCGCGCGGGGGACCCAGTACTTC,CSGTARGTQYF
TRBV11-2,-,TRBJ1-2,TGTGCCAGCAGCTTAGGACCGAGGGGGGGGCGCGACTATGGCTACACCTTC,CASSLGPRGGRDYGYTF
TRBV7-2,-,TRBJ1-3,TGTGCCAGCAGCCCAGAGGGCAGCTCTGGAAACACCATATATTTT,CASSPEGSSGNTIYF
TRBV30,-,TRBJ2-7,TGTGCCTGGAGTAGGGGCGGGAAGAGATACGAGCAGTACTTC,CAWSRGGKRYEQYF
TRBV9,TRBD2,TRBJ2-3,TGTGCCAGCAGCTCCCGACTAGCGGGGTCCACAGATACGCAGTATTTT,CASSSRLAGSTDTQYF
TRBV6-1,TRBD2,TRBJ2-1,TGTGCCAGCAGCGGACTAGCGGGTGCCTACAATGAGCAGTTCTTC,CASSGLAGAYNEQFF
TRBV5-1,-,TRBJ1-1,TGCGCCAGCAGCTTTGGGACACTTTCGAACACTGAAGCTTTCTTT,CASSFGTLSNTEAFF
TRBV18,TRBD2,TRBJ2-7,TGTGCCAGCACCCCCGGGCTAGCGGAGGCCTACGAGCAGTACTTC,CASTPGLAEAYEQYF
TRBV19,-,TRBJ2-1,TGTGCCAGTAGGATTGGCAGAACTAGTCGGGTCTACAATGAGCAGTTCTTC,CASRIGRTSRVYNEQFF
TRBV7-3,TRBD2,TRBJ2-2,TGTGCCAGCACGACGGCGGGAGCCGGGGAGCTGTTTTTT,CASTTAGAGELFF
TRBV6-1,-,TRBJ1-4,TGTGCCAGCAGTGAAGCGCTTGGGGCAGGGGTCCGTGAAAAACTGTTTTTT,CASSEALGAGVREKLFF
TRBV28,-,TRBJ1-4,TGTGCCAGCAGTTTACCAGGGGCGGTGAGGGAAAAACTGTTTTTT,CASSLPGAVREKLFF
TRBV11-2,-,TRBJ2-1,TGTGCCAGCAGCTTAGGGGATGAGGACAGGCAGTTCTTC,CASSLGDEDRQFF
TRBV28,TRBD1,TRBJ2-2,TGTGCCAGCAGTTTACGCCAGGGGGCGGTCTTATTTAACACCGGGGAGCTGTTTTTT,CASSLRQGAVLFNTGELFF
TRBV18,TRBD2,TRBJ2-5,TGTGCCAGCTCACCCCTGACTAGCGGGTCAGAGACCCAGTACTTC,CASSPLTSGSETQYF
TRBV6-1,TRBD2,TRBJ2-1,TGTGCCAGCAGTGTCCCGGGACTAGCGGGGGGGGGTAACAATGAGCAGTTCTTC,CASSVPGLAGGGNNEQFF
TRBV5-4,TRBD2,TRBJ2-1,TGTGCCAGCAGCGTGGGACTAGCGGAATACAATGAGCAGTTCTTC,CASSVGLAEYNEQFF
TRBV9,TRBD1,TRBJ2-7,TGTGCCAGCAGTGCCGGGACAGGGACCTACGAGCAGTACTTC,CASSAGTGTYEQYF
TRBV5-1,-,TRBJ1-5,TGCGCCAGCAGCCCTGACAGTAGCTATAGCAATCAGCCCCAGCATTTT,CASSPDSSYSNQPQHF
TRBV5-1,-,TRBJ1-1,TGCGCCAGCATCGAACAGGGGAACACTGAAGCTTTCTTT,CASIEQGNTEAFF
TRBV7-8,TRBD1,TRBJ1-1,TGTGCCAGCAGCCCAAGACAGGGGCCTGAAGCTTTCTTT,CASSPRQGPEAFF
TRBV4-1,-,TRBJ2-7,TGCGCCAGCAGCCCGGGACTTAGTTACGAGCAGTACTTC,CASSPGLSYEQYF
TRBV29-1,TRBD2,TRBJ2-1,TGCAGCGTAACTAGCGTAAATGAGCAGTTCTTC,CSVTSVNEQFF
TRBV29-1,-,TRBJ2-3,TGCAGCGGCGCGAGAGCACTCACAGATACGCAGTATTTT,CSGARALTDTQYF
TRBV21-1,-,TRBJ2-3,TGTGCCAGCAGCAAATGGCAGTCAGATACGCAGTATTTT,CASSKWQSDTQYF
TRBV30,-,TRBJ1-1,TGTGCCCAAACCAGGGATCCTTTGAACACTGAAGCTTTCTTT,CAQTRDPLNTEAFF
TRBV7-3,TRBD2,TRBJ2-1,TGTGCCAGCAGCTCAACTAGCGGGAGTGGGAATGAGCAGTTCTTC,CASSSTSGSGNEQFF
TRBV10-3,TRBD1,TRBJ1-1,TGTGCCATCACTAAAACAGGGGGCACTGAAGCTTTCTTT,CAITKTGGTEAFF
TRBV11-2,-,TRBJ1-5,TGTGCCAGCAGCTTGGATGGGAGGGGGAATCAGCCCCAGCATTTT,CASSLDGRGNQPQHF
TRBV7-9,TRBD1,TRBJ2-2,TGTGCCAGCAGCCTCGGACAGGGAGGCACCGGGGAGCTGTTTTTT,CASSLGQGGTGELFF
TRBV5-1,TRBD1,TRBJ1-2,TGCGCCAGCAGGGACGGGACAGACTATGGCTACACCTTC,CASRDGTDYGYTF
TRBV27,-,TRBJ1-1,-,CASSWVGQGSNTEALF
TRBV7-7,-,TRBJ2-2,TGTGCTAGCAGCGGGTCAGGCTACACCGGGGAGCTGTTTTTT,CASSGSGYTGELFF
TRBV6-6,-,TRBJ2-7,TGTGCCAGCAGTTACTCGGGCAGGGACGAGCAGTACTTC,CASSYSGRDEQYF
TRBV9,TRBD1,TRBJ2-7,TGTGCCAGCAGCGTAGTAGGGACAGGGGCCCACGAGCAGTACTTC,CASSVVGTGAHEQYF
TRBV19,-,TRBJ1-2,TGTGCCAGCTCCGGTTTAGACAGACAGTTTTTGATCTATGGCTACACCTTC,CASSGLDRQFLIYGYTF
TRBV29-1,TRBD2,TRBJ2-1,TGCAGCGTTCCCCAGCGGGAGGGCCGCAATGAGCAGTTCTTC,CSVPQREGRNEQFF
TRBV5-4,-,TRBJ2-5,TGTGCCAGCAGCTTGGCCGTACACGCGGTCCAAGAGACCCAGTACTTC,CASSLAVHAVQETQYF
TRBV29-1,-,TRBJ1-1,TGCAGCGGGGGGGGAGGGAACACTGAAGCTTTCTTT,CSGGGGNTEAFF
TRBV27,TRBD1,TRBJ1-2,TGTGCCAGCAGTTTCAGACAGGGGAACTATGGCTACACCTTC,CASSFRQGNYGYTF
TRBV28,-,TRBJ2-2,TGTGCCAGCAGTTTAGGAGGGGTCAGGAGGCTCACCGGGGAGCTGTTTTTT,CASSLGGVRRLTGELFF
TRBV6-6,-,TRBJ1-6,TGTGCCAGCAGTTCAGGGTTATATAATTCACCCCTCCACTTT,CASSSGLYNSPLHF
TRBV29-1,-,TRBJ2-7,TGCAGCGTTGTTGGCGTCCAGGGTTTGGGTACCTACGAGCAGTACTTC,CSVVGVQGLGTYEQYF
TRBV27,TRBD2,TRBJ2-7,TGTGCCAGCACCAAGGGACTAGCGGGAGACGAGCAGTACTTC,CASTKGLAGDEQYF
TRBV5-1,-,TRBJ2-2,TGCGCCAGCAGCTTGGATGGGAGTTACACCGGGGAGCTGTTTTTT,CASSLDGSYTGELFF
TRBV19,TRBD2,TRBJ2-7,TGTGCCAGTAGTACCCGGACTAGCGGGAGGGCAGGCGAGCAGTACTTC,CASSTRTSGRAGEQYF
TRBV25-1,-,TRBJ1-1,TGTGCCAGCAGTGAATCCGAGCATTCTGAAGCTTTCTTT,CASSESEHSEAFF
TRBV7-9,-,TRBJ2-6,TGTGCCAGCAAATGGCAGGCCGAATACTCTGGGGCCAACGTCCTGACTTTC,CASKWQAEYSGANVLTF
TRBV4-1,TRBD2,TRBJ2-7,TGCGCCAGCAGCCAAGATCTTCGGAGCTCTAGCGGGAGGATCGGCGAGCAGTACTTC,CASSQDLRSSSGRIGEQYF
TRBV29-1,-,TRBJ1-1,TGCAGCGTTTGGCAGAACACTGAAGCTTTCTTT,CSVWQNTEAFF